The clone carrying this TCR beta chain came up many times. Library construction for TCR beta used iRepertoire HTBI primers and Arm-PCR of CDR3 regions. TCRdb re-called the multiplex PCR reads through MiXCR, storing one row per CDR3 protein. The data show 500,000 to 800,000 distinct CDR3 sequences, around 30% seen once. As to time point: persistent/refractory GD, antithyroid drugs over 5 years with positive TRAb. After RNA was extracted from PBMCs, the TCR library was made from it. Patient provenance is recorded as an endocrinology department in Xi'an, China. A roughly 8.7-milliliter sample of peripheral blood was drawn into EDTA tubes. The V gene's germline CDR1 is MDHEN and CDR2 SYDVKM. Deletions cut 5 bases from V and 0 bases from J, with 10 bases between. The CDR3 covers 14 residues. This entry belongs to a study of regulatory T cells in long-lasting Graves disease. As for the study in general: The definition of persistent Graves' disease was over 5 years of antithyroid drugs with positive TSH receptor antibodies.

The sequences come from peripheral blood mononuclear cells (PBMCs), collected when the disease was refractory, from a patient treated with antithyroid drugs. The rearrangement joins TRBV28 to TRBJ1-1; D is uncertain. This receptor was obtained from a female donor with Graves disease. The CDR3 loop is CASSKQRLNTEAFF. CDR3 in DNA: TGTGCCAGCAGTAAACAAAGGCTGAACACTGAAGCTTTCTTT.